These 23 T cell receptor beta chains were sequenced from one sample in a study of blood T cell repertoires in COVID-19. Produced via immunoSEQ multiplex PCR; TCRdb's table is partial and in-frame only. Of some 150,000 clones listed, 75% to 90% are singletons. The sample consisted of peripheral blood. All receptors come from a middle-aged man who had recovered from COVID-19.

Of note for this clone: No DNA is shown, since the ends of the CDR3 on it are uncertain; the CDR3 is the one TCRdb lists. The rearrangement joins TRBV6-2 or TRBV6-3 to TRBJ2-1; TRBD2, the D gene given by the table, was not confirmed from the DNA. The CDR3 spans 13 amino acids, including both terminal residues. CDR1 is MNHEY, CDR2 SVGEGT, per germline. CDR3 loop: CASSDFRGGEQFF.

The sample holds one count of this clone. The chain employs TRBV6-2 or TRBV6-3 and TRBJ1-1; perhaps TRBD1 as D (6 bases). V gave up 0 bases and J gave up 8 bases, with 13 bases separating them. Germline CDR1 reads MNHEY; CDR2 reads SVGEGT. The CDR3 loop spans 14 amino acids. In DNA form, the CDR3 reads TGTGCCAGCAGTTACTCGAGGGGGAGAGCCGAAGCTTTCTTT. This sequence encodes CASSYSRGRAEAFF.

V is TRBV7-2 and J is TRBJ2-5; D is uncertain. Germline V gives CDR1 SGHTA, CDR2 FQGNSA. The CDR3 consists of 14 residues. Trimming took 2 bases from V and 4 from J, leaving 11 bases between them. The CDR3 nucleotides read TGTGCCAGCAGCTTAAGGCGGCACTCAGAGACCCAGTACTTC. This codes for CASSLRRHSETQYF. The complete variable domain, with remaining parts taken from reference TRBV7-2 and TRBJ2-5, reads GAGVSQSPSNKVTEKGKDVELRCDPISGHTALYWYRQSLGQGLEFLIYFQGNSAPDKSGLPSDRFSAERTGGSVSTLTIQRTQQEDSAVYLCASSLRRHSETQYFGPGTRLLVL.

The chain has TRBV9 and TRBJ2-5, with 9 bases identical to TRBD2. Germline V gene data show CDR1 as SGDLS and CDR2 as YYNGEE. After removal of 3 bases from V and 1 base from J, the junction contained 10 bases not matched to a gene. The length of the CDR3 is 17 residues. In DNA, the CDR3 is TGTGCCAGCAGCGCCGAGGTAGCGGGGGAAATCCAAGAGACCCAGTACTTC. It specifies CASSAEVAGEIQETQYF.

This rearrangement joins TRBV29-1 to TRBJ1-1; D is unresolved. V lost 6 bases, J lost 2 bases, and 7 bases lay in between. The CDR3 is 11 residues long. Germline V lookup: CDR1 SQVTM, CDR2 ANQGSEA. The chain's CDR3 is CSVVINTEAFF. In DNA, the CDR3 is TGCAGCGTCGTTATAAACACTGAAGCTTTCTTT. The full variable domain, rest sourced from reference TRBV29-1 and TRBJ1-1, is SAVISQKPSRDICQRGTSLTIQCQVDSQVTMMFWYRQQPGQSLTLIATANQGSEATYESGFVIDKFPISRPNLTFSTLTVSNMSPEDSSIYLCSVVINTEAFFGQGTRLTVV.

This clone was observed a single time. The genes are TRBV30 and TRBJ1-1, with 7 bases fitting TRBD1. Germline V gene sequence: CDR1 GTSNPN, CDR2 SVGIG (reference sequence). The CDR3 has 13 amino acids. J lost 1 base, V lost 5 bases, and 4 bases had no gene match. The CDR3 DNA follows: TGTGCCTGGCGGGGACAGCCGAACACTGAAGCTTTCTTT. This gives the protein CAWRGQPNTEAFF.

Points on this clone: Different DNA sequences within this sample yield the same CDR3. CDR3 in DNA: TGTGCCAGCAGCTTGGGGGGACTTGACACCGGGGAGCTGTTTTTT. It codes for CASSLGGLDTGELFF. The genes are TRBV5-6 and TRBJ2-2, with a possible D match to TRBD2 (6 bases). This CDR3 has 15 amino acids. Trimming took 0 bases from V and 3 from J, leaving 9 bases between them. Germline loops: CDR1 SGHDT, CDR2 YYEEEE.

This chain connects TRBV5-1 to TRBJ1-4; 7 bases align to TRBD1. The ends lost 4 bases at V and 0 bases at J; junction bases unmatched: 6. This CDR3 region has 16 residues. CDR1 and CDR2 from the germline V gene are SGHRS and YFSETQ. The CDR3 reads CASSPGQTATNEKLFF. The CDR3 coding sequence is TGCGCCAGCAGCCCGGGACAGACCGCAACTAATGAAAAACTGTTTTTT. The whole variable domain, remainder taken from reference TRBV5-1 and TRBJ1-4, is KAGVTQTPRYLIKTRGQQVTLSCSPISGHRSVSWYQQTPGQGLQFLFEYFSETQRNKGNFPGRFSGRQFSNSRSEMNVSTLELGDSALYLCASSPGQTATNEKLFFGSGTQLSVL.

The chain has TRBV18 and TRBJ1-1; D might be TRBD1 (5 bases). This CDR3 has 17 residues. V was trimmed by 2 bases and J by 1 base, leaving 17 bases between them. Germline values: CDR1 KGHSH, CDR2 LQKENI. The CDR3 sequence is CASSPNPRRGTNTEAFF. The CDR3 nucleotides read TGTGCCAGCTCACCAAACCCTCGGCGGGGGACGAACACTGAAGCTTTCTTT.

The chain joins TRBV29-1 to TRBJ2-2; 8 positions match TRBD1. The CDR3 runs to 13 residues. Germline CDR1 and CDR2: SQVTM and ANQGSEA. The CDR3 protein is CGGAGGFGGELFF. In nucleotides, the CDR3 is TGCGGCGGGGCAGGGGGCTTTGGCGGGGAGCTGTTTTTT.

V usage is TRBV9 and J usage is TRBJ1-3; a weak D match, TRBD1 (5 bases). V was cut by 4 bases and J by 2 bases, with 10 bases left in between. Germline V gene data show CDR1 as SGDLS and CDR2 as YYNGEE. There are 14 residues in the CDR3. The CDR3 region is CASSPRTTGNTIYF. The CDR3 DNA follows: TGTGCCAGCAGCCCCCGGACAACTGGAAACACCATATATTTT.

V and J are TRBV6-5 and TRBJ2-7, with D possibly being TRBD2 (6 bases). Germline-derived CDR1 and CDR2 are MNHEY and SVGAGI. The CDR3 extends over 13 amino acids. Trimming left V 5 bases short and J 5 bases short, with 13 bases between. The CDR3 DNA reads TGTGCCAGCAGTCGGGACTTCAACCACGAGCAGTACTTC. Translating gives CASSRDFNHEQYF.

The rearrangement links TRBV5-7 to TRBJ1-1; no reliable D call. TRBV5-7 is assigned to the ORF class and has an uncertain function. Trimming took 0 bases from V and 5 from J, leaving 17 bases between them. This CDR3 is built from 16 residues. The chain's CDR3 is CASSLGSGVSETEAFF. DNA of the CDR3: TGTGCCAGCAGCTTGGGATCCGGGGTCAGCGAAACTGAAGCTTTCTTT.

V is TRBV30 and J is TRBJ2-6; perhaps TRBD1 as D (5 bases). Between the trimmed V and J ends, which lost 0 bases and 3 bases, there was a span of 6 bases. The germline V gene encodes CDR1 GTSNPN and CDR2 SVGIG (reference sequence). The CDR3 is made up of 14 amino acids. The CDR3 loop is CAWSVGVGANVLTF. The CDR3 bases are TGTGCCTGGAGTGTAGGGGTTGGGGCCAACGTCCTGACTTTC.

V is TRBV7-8 and J is TRBJ2-2; 12 positions match TRBD2. The CDR3 has 16 amino acids. From germline, CDR1 is SGHVS and CDR2 FQNEAQ. Germline trimming cut 5 bases from V and 7 bases from J; bases unmatched to any gene: 8. CDR3 region: CASSQTSGGIVGELFF. The CDR3 DNA follows: TGTGCCAGCAGCCAAACTAGCGGGGGGATAGTCGGGGAGCTGTTTTTT.

The chain links TRBV6-5 to TRBJ1-4; 8 bases fit TRBD1. Germline CDR1 MNHEY, CDR2 SVGAGI. Trimming removed 5 bases from V and 8 bases from J; junction bases left unmatched: 7. The CDR3 covers 14 residues. Here the CDR3 reads CASSPDRVGEKLFF. In DNA form, the CDR3 reads TGTGCCAGCAGTCCGGACAGGGTGGGAGAAAAACTGTTTTTT.

The rearrangement uses TRBV6-2 or TRBV6-3 and TRBJ2-1; D may be TRBD2 (7 bases). Trimming cost V 0 bases and J 5 bases, with 14 bases left between them. The germline CDR1 and CDR2 sequences are MNHEY and SVGEGT. The CDR3 covers 16 residues. CDR3 residues: CASSYSGGRLDNEQFF. DNA of the CDR3: TGTGCCAGCAGTTACTCGGGGGGGCGGCTAGACAATGAGCAGTTCTTC.

This clone occurred once. This sequence joins TRBV7-2 and TRBJ1-2; D unresolved. CDR1 and CDR2 (germline): SGHTA, FQGNSA. The CDR3 is made up of 14 amino acids. Trimming stripped 4 bases from V and 3 bases from J, with 12 bases between. The CDR3 DNA is TGTGCCAGCAGCTCCCGGACTAAGGACTATGGCTACACCTTC. Encoded protein: CASSSRTKDYGYTF. The full variable domain, completed using reference TRBV7-2 and TRBJ1-2, is GAGVSQSPSNKVTEKGKDVELRCDPISGHTALYWYRQSLGQGLEFLIYFQGNSAPDKSGLPSDRFSAERTGGSVSTLTIQRTQQEDSAVYLCASSSRTKDYGYTFGSGTRLTVV.

CDR3 loop: CASSPQGRGTEAFF. The CDR3 nucleotides read TGTGCCAGCAGCCCCCAAGGTCGAGGCACTGAAGCTTTCTTT. V gene TRBV7-2 combines with J gene TRBJ1-1; no reliable D call. Germline values: CDR1 SGHTA, CDR2 FQGNSA. V dropped 5 bases and J dropped 4 bases, with 14 bases sitting between them. The CDR3 runs to 14 residues.

The chain combines TRBV12-5 with TRBJ2-4; D is uncertain. This CDR3 has 16 amino acids. CDR1 LGHNT and CDR2 FRNRAP come from the germline V gene. Trimming took 4 bases from V and 6 from J, leaving 19 bases between them. In DNA, the CDR3 is TGTGCTAGTGGTTATGACGTCGGCAGCGAAATAAACATTCAGTACTTC. Translation gives CASGYDVGSEINIQYF.

J is TRBJ1-1 and V is TRBV6-5, with TRBD1 matching over 8 bases. The CDR3 covers 15 residues. Looked up from germline, CDR1 is MNHEY and CDR2 is SVGAGI. V shed 6 bases and J 4 bases; nucleotides not matched to a gene: 10. The CDR3 region has the DNA TGTGCCAGCAGCAAGGACAGGGTTATTGGCACTGAAGCTTTCTTT. This encodes CASSKDRVIGTEAFF.

V is TRBV7-9 and J is TRBJ2-1; the match to TRBD2 covers 11 bases. V was pared by 3 bases and J by 5 bases, with 6 bases of the junction left unmatched. Germline-derived CDR1 and CDR2 are SEHNR and FQNEAQ (reference sequence). The CDR3 runs 16 residues. CDR3 nucleotides: TGTGCCAGCAGCTTGACTAGCGGGGCATTAAACAATGAGCAGTTCTTC. Its translation: CASSLTSGALNNEQFF.

The rearrangement uses TRBV7-2 and TRBJ2-6, with 7 bases identical to TRBD1. With 5 bases clipped from V and 0 bases from J, the junction kept 13 bases outside the gene matches. The CDR3 totals 19 residues. Germline V lookup: CDR1 SGHTA, CDR2 FQGNSA. CDR3 DNA: TGTGCCAGCAGCGCGAGATGGACAGGTGGAGTCTCTGGGGCCAACGTCCTGACTTTC. It translates to CASSARWTGGVSGANVLTF.